The rows below give T cell receptor beta chains drawn from one sample of a study of T cell responses to AZD1222 COVID-19 vaccine. Data came from immunoSEQ multiplex PCR; TCRdb stores just in-frame clones and leaves some out. Of about 160,000 clones detected, about 91% appear once; the ten largest clones hold around 4.5%. The material sequenced was peripheral blood, taken on day 0 of MenACWY control vaccination. All receptors derive from an adult in good health. Both conserved end residues are part of each CDR3. The D gene is left open where the match is weak. Only part of the rows carry a size: once, few, many, or a class if the clone is expanded.

V gene	D gene	clone size	J gene	CDR3 DNA	CDR3 protein
TRBV19	TRBD2	.	TRBJ2-2	TGTGCCAGTAAAGGACTAGCGGCGAACACCGGGGAGCTGTTTTTT	CASKGLAANTGELFF
TRBV5-4	.	.	TRBJ1-3	TGTGCCAGCAGCTTGGGGGCTTACGGAAACACCATATATTTT	CASSLGAYGNTIYF
TRBV2	.	.	TRBJ1-2	TGTGCCAGCATGAGGATCTCCTATGGCTACACCTTC	CASMRISYGYTF
TRBV15	.	.	TRBJ2-5	TGTGCCACCAGCAAAGCTTGGGGGGCCCAAGAGACCCAGTACTTC	CATSKAWGAQETQYF
TRBV6-2/TRBV6-3	.	.	TRBJ2-1	TGTGCCAGCAGTTTTGGGGGAGTACAACAGTTCTTC	CASSFGGVQQFF
TRBV5-6	.	.	TRBJ1-3	TGTGCCAGCAGCTTAGGGACGAGAAACACCATATATTTT	CASSLGTRNTIYF
TRBV5-4	.	.	TRBJ2-7	TGTGCCAGCAGCACCCACCCCCGTGGAAGCTCCTACGAGCAGTACTTC	CASSTHPRGSSYEQYF
TRBV7-9	TRBD1	.	TRBJ1-6	TGTGCCAGCAGCTTATATCAGGGGGACGCACCCCTCCACTTT	CASSLYQGDAPLHF
TRBV6-6	.	.	TRBJ1-2	TGTGCCAGCGGTCTTTATGGCTACACCTTC	CASGLYGYTF
TRBV3-1/TRBV3-2	.	.	TRBJ1-3	TGTGCCAGCAGCCAAGTGGACTCTGGAAACACCATATATTTT	CASSQVDSGNTIYF
TRBV27	TRBD1	.	TRBJ2-7	TGTGCCAGCAGTCAATTAGGACAGGGAATCTCGCAGTACTTC	CASSQLGQGISQYF
TRBV14	.	.	TRBJ1-6	TGTGCCAGCAGCCAAGTCGCCGGGGGTTCCTATAATTCACCCCTCCACTTT	CASSQVAGGSYNSPLHF
TRBV15	.	.	TRBJ2-2	TGTGCCACCAGCAGAGATCTGTCCGGGGAGCTGTTTTTT	CATSRDLSGELFF
TRBV15	.	.	TRBJ1-5	TGTGCCACCAACCGAGGGGGTAGCAATCAGCCCCAGCATTTT	CATNRGGSNQPQHF
TRBV29-1	.	.	TRBJ2-3	TGCAGCGTTAAACGAGTCGGAGATACGCAGTATTTT	CSVKRVGDTQYF
TRBV30	TRBD1	few	TRBJ1-2	TGTGCCTGGGCGGGGACAGGGGACGGTCGGGGTGGCTACACCTTC	CAWAGTGDGRGGYTF
TRBV19	TRBD1	.	TRBJ2-7	TGTGCCAGTACCTCGAGCCCCGGGACAGGCTACGAGCAGTACTTC	CASTSSPGTGYEQYF
TRBV19	TRBD2	.	TRBJ2-2	TGTGCCAGTAGTAACCGACTAGCGGGAGTACTTGGCGGGGAGCTGTTTTTT	CASSNRLAGVLGGELFF
TRBV15	.	.	TRBJ1-1	TGTGCCACCAGCGTAAGGGAGAACACTGAAGCTTTCTTT	CATSVRENTEAFF
TRBV7-2	TRBD2	.	TRBJ2-5	TGTGCCAGCAGCTTAGGAGCGGGAGTCCCTGAGACCCAGTACTTC	CASSLGAGVPETQYF
TRBV6-4	TRBD1	.	TRBJ2-3	TGTGCCAGCAGCACAGGGGGTCCAGATACGCAGTATTTT	CASSTGGPDTQYF
TRBV5-4	.	.	TRBJ1-6	TGTGCCAGCAGCTCGAAACTGGGCCGGGGAAATTCACCCCTCCACTTT	CASSSKLGRGNSPLHF
TRBV7-3	.	.	TRBJ2-2	TGTGCCAGCAGCGTCATGTCACCCACCGGGGAGCTGTTTTTT	CASSVMSPTGELFF
TRBV7-9	.	.	TRBJ2-7	TGTGCCAGCAGCTTATATGGCTCCTACGAGCAGTACTTC	CASSLYGSYEQYF
TRBV6-5	TRBD1	.	TRBJ2-7	TGTGCCAGCAGTTACTCGGGGCAGGCAGGGGGTTACGAGCAGTACTTC	CASSYSGQAGGYEQYF
TRBV7-3	.	.	TRBJ1-2	TGTGCCAGCAGCTTGGACACGAACTATGGCTACACCTTC	CASSLDTNYGYTF
TRBV29-1	.	.	TRBJ1-2	TGCAGCGTCAAGTCAGACCTGGGAGACTATGGCTACACCTTC	CSVKSDLGDYGYTF
TRBV24-1	TRBD2	once	TRBJ2-1	TGTGCCACCAGTGATACACTAGCGGGAGGGCCCGATGAGCAGTTCTTC	CATSDTLAGGPDEQFF
TRBV28	.	.	TRBJ2-7	TGTGCCAGCAGAATTGGTGTGGGACGGCAACCTCGGGAGCAGTACTTC	CASRIGVGRQPREQYF
TRBV27	.	.	TRBJ2-1	TGTGCCAGCAGTGCCGGGACTTCGCAGTTCTTC	CASSAGTSQFF
TRBV28	TRBD1	.	TRBJ2-1	TGTGCCAGCAGTCCTGACAGGGTCGGAGATGAGCAGTTCTTC	CASSPDRVGDEQFF
TRBV19	.	.	TRBJ2-3	TGTGCCAGTAGTATGGCATTTAACACAGATACGCAGTATTTT	CASSMAFNTDTQYF
TRBV15	TRBD1	.	TRBJ2-7	TGTGCCACCAGCAGGCAGACAGGGAGCCCCTACGAGCAGTACTTC	CATSRQTGSPYEQYF
TRBV30	.	.	TRBJ1-4	TGTGCCTGGACTCCGGGGGGCCCAACCAGGTTTTTT	CAWTPGGPTRFF
TRBV27	.	.	TRBJ2-7	TGTGCCAGCAGTTTACGGGGAGAACGCTACGAGCAGTACTTC	CASSLRGERYEQYF
TRBV6-5	TRBD1	.	TRBJ1-2	TGTGCCAGCCGGGACAGGGGCTCTCGGGGCTATGGCTACACCTTC	CASRDRGSRGYGYTF
TRBV9	.	.	TRBJ1-2	TGTGCCAGCAGCGTAGATCTCTGGGAGGGCTACACCTTC	CASSVDLWEGYTF
TRBV23-1	.	.	TRBJ1-3	TGCGCCAGCAGTCAATCAATGGGGCTCGGTGGAAACACCATATATTTT	CASSQSMGLGGNTIYF
TRBV18	.	.	TRBJ2-5	TGTGCCAGCTCCCCAAGGCCGGGTGAGACCCAGTACTTC	CASSPRPGETQYF
TRBV11-2	.	once	TRBJ2-3	TGTGCCAGCAGCTGGAGACGTTTGACTGGCACAGATACGCAGTATTTT	CASSWRRLTGTDTQYF
TRBV5-1	.	.	TRBJ2-1	TGCGCCAGCAGCTTGGACAGTCCCCCCTACAATGAGCAGTTCTTC	CASSLDSPPYNEQFF
TRBV19	.	once	TRBJ1-1	TGTGCCAGCACCAGGACGGTGAACACTGAAGCTTTCTTT	CASTRTVNTEAFF
TRBV19	.	.	TRBJ1-2	TGTGCCAGTAGATCGACAGGAGGGCGCTATGGCTACACCTTC	CASRSTGGRYGYTF
TRBV28	TRBD2	.	TRBJ2-4	TGTGCCAGCAGTGGATCTAGCGGAGATCTTTTAGCCAAAAACATTCAGTACTTC	CASSGSSGDLLAKNIQYF
TRBV3-1/TRBV3-2	.	.	TRBJ2-1	TGTGCCAGCAGCCAATTGCGTGGAGGGCCGGGGGAGCAGTTCTTC	CASSQLRGGPGEQFF
TRBV5-4	TRBD1	.	TRBJ1-2	TGTGCCAGCAGCTTGGTCTGGGACAGGGATGGTGGCTACACCTTC	CASSLVWDRDGGYTF